This T cell receptor beta chain was found in a study of human T cells and chemical hapten exposure. On the study more broadly: DPC (0.01%) was patch tested on the upper back and read at 6 days. Whole-study findings and limits: Alopecia affected the donors, so their immune response may differ from healthy people's.

Time point specified: patch test 1, 2 weeks after DPC sensitization. Treatment specified: therapeutic diphenylcyclopropenone sensitization with weekly scalp DPC. Attachment of unique molecular identifiers to individual cDNA molecules was performed in the library. Per the original data handling: Samples ranged from about 23,224 to 690,600 TCRs, with a median of approximately 100,000. TCRdb redid the calling of the RACE reads with MiXCR, one entry per CDR3 protein. The V and J calls come from TCRdb's annotation, not from the publication. The data contain some 400,000 distinct CDR3 sequences, approximately 5% of them singletons. The CDR3 covers 11 residues. Germline V gene sequence: CDR1 MNHEY, CDR2 SVGAGI. Between the trimmed V and J ends, which lost 2 bases and 8 bases, there was a span of 6 bases. This clonotype was seen ten or more times. Its antigen is unknown.

The chain combines TRBV6-5 with TRBJ1-1, with a tentative D call TRBD1 (6 bases). The receptor's source is a woman between 45 and 65 years old with alopecia areata. Some clones in this sample may be carry-over from other donors' samples. Sequencing used whole blood, obtained in connection with sensitization to the hapten diphenylcyclopropenone (DPC). CDR3 coding DNA: TGTGCCAGCAGTTACGGACAGGAAGCTTTCTTT. This codes for CASSYGQEAFF.